This T cell receptor (beta chain) was sequenced for a study of cytomegalovirus exposure and HLA in healthy donors. Regarding the study as a whole: Most sequenced TCRs were rare (though some public TCRs occurred in many donors). Among TCR beta chains, those listed as cytomegalovirus-associated numbered about 160. A few chains tied to CMV proved CMV antigen-specific in vitro. Clusters of TCRs from the first cohort tended to co-occur in the roughly 120 validation repertoires (as a later analysis found).

A word on this clone: Its antigen is not known.

The repertoire was sequenced with immunoSEQ multiplex PCR; TCRdb's copy has only in-frame clones and lacks some. The data show approximately 300,000 clones, with roughly 89% seen just once and about 0.8% held by the top ten. CDR3 size: 15 residues. V was trimmed by 1 base and J by 5 bases, leaving 12 bases between them. Germline V gene lookup returns CDR1 SGHTA and CDR2 FQGNSA. The sample was PBMCs. The chain joins TRBV7-2 to TRBJ1-5; D might be TRBD1 (5 bases). The receptor's source is a woman aged 18-35 years in good health and CMV-seronegative. The CDR3, as DNA: TGTGCCAGCAGCTTAGTGGGGGGTCTGGATCAGCCCCAGCATTTT. It specifies CASSLVGGLDQPQHF.